This TCR beta chain derives from a study of CD4 and CD8 cells across lung adenocarcinoma regions. Samples came from patients with localized non-small cell lung adenocarcinoma. In germline, CDR1 is MNHEY, CDR2 SVGAGI. Trimming cost V 4 bases and J 2 bases; bases outside gene matches: 2. The CDR3 sequence is 14 residues long. TCRdb itself ran the PCR reads through MiXCR, one entry per CDR3 protein. Among about 25,000 distinct CDR3 sequences listed, 53% were seen once. This TCR was sampled from a male donor with lung adenocarcinoma. The CD4 and CD8 labels of this study may be unreliable. The specimen sequenced was CD8+ T cells from the center of a lung tumor. The V call is TRBV6-5, the J call TRBJ2-7; 10 positions agree with TRBD2. The chain's CDR3 is CASSFGTSAYEQYF. The CDR3 bases are TGTGCCAGCAGTTTTGGGACTAGCGCCTACGAGCAGTACTTC.